Reported below is one T cell receptor beta chain. The data are from a study of T cells in Graves' hyperthyroidism and ophthalmopathy. TCR beta CDR3 region amplification was performed from RNA transcripts. HTBI primers drove first-round RT-PCR of the TCR CDR3. TCRdb re-called the multiplex PCR reads with MiXCR, one entry per CDR3 protein. This sample has hundreds of thousands of distinct CDR3 sequences, with approximately 14% found just once. Hyperthyroidism, newly diagnosed and lasting under 2 months, affected patients aged 18 to 65. Patients showing uncontrolled infection, other autoimmune disease, pregnancy or lactation were ineligible. V was clipped by 6 bases and J by 5 bases; unmatched bases: 4. This CDR3 contains 13 residues.

The sequence derives from a woman aged 18 to 35 with Graves' hyperthyroidism. The V call is TRBV12-3 or TRBV12-4, the J call TRBJ2-7; 10 bases map to TRBD1. Sequencing was performed on blood. CDR3 sequence: CASSPTGGDEQYF. DNA of the CDR3: TGTGCCAGCAGCCCGACAGGGGGCGACGAGCAGTACTTC.